The 9 T cell receptor beta chains below were found in one sample sequenced in a study of PD-1 blockade in classical Hodgkin lymphoma. Here immunoSEQ multiplex PCR was the method, and the copy in TCRdb shows in-frame clones only, minus some. The sample lists about 45,000 clones, roughly 78% occurring once. Brentuximab vedotin exposure varied among the patients, all of whom had relapsed after autologous stem cell transplantation. Sequencing used peripheral blood mononuclear cells (PBMCs), obtained before the second cycle of nivolumab. These receptors were taken from a human donor with classical Hodgkin lymphoma.

This clone came up once. The chain uses TRBV27 and TRBJ2-6; unclear D gene. Germline loops: CDR1 MNHEY, CDR2 SMNVEV (reference sequence). The length of the CDR3 is 16 residues. V dropped 5 bases and J dropped 0 bases, with 11 bases sitting between them. The CDR3 is CASSPVLFSGANVLTF. CDR3 coding DNA: TGTGCCAGCAGTCCAGTCCTTTTCTCTGGGGCCAACGTCCTGACTTTC.

The rearrangement uses TRBV1 and TRBJ2-6. TRBV1 is tagged as a pseudogene. This CDR3 region has 18 residues. The DNA of the CDR3 is TGCACAAGCAGGAGGGACCGTTGTGCACAAAGTCGGGCCAACGTCCTGACTTTC. This codes for CTSRRDRCAQSRANVLTF.

Points on this clone: Possible read error: a much larger clone is one base away. The identical CDR3 is also encoded by other nucleotide sequences in the sample. The CDR3 here is CASSLAYQGPTYEQYF. CDR3 nucleotide sequence: TGTGCCAGCAGCTTGGCTTATCAGGGACCCACCTACGAGCAGTACTTC. V usage is TRBV5-4 and J usage is TRBJ2-7, with D possibly being TRBD1 or TRBD2 (5 bases each). The V end lost 0 bases, the J end lost 2 bases, and 15 bases lay between the germline ends. Germline V gene data show CDR1 as SGHNT and CDR2 as YYREEE (reference sequence). CDR3 length equals 16 residues.

The rearrangement uses TRBV23-1 and TRBJ1-5; D remains ambiguous. TRBV23-1 is recorded as an ORF, its role being uncertain. The V and J ends lost 4 bases and 6 bases respectively, with 7 bases between them. CDR3 size: 12 residues. Written as DNA, the CDR3 is TGCGCCAGCAGTCCTCCCGGTCAGCCCCAGCATTTT. Encoded protein: CASSPPGQPQHF.

V usage is TRBV5-1 and J usage is TRBJ2-7; 8 bases line up with TRBD1. CDR1 and CDR2 from the germline V gene are SGHRS and YFSETQ. V shed 0 bases and J 6 bases; nucleotides not matched to a gene: 5. The CDR3 sequence is 14 residues long. CDR3 DNA: TGCGCCAGCAGCTTGGTGGACAGGGCCGGCGAGCAGTACTTC. Protein product: CASSLVDRAGEQYF.

The rearrangement links TRBV25-1 to TRBJ1-2; perhaps TRBD1 as D (6 bases). CDR1 MGHDK and CDR2 SYGVNS come from the germline V gene. Trimming stripped 1 base from V and 4 bases from J, with 10 bases between. This CDR3 has 14 residues. CDR3 DNA: TGTGCCAGCAGTGAATGGACAGATTTCTATGGCTACACCTTC. Protein product: CASSEWTDFYGYTF.

This chain links TRBV6-4 with TRBJ1-2; D gene ambiguous. Germline CDR1 reads MRHNA; CDR2 reads SNTAGT. This CDR3 has 13 amino acids. V lost 2 bases to trimming and J lost 4 bases, with 8 bases between them. The CDR3 nucleotides are TGTGCCAGCAGTGACGGCCCAAGCTATGGCTACACCTTC. It yields the protein CASSDGPSYGYTF.

This chain connects TRBV14 to TRBJ1-2; TRBD1 matches at 7 bases. Germline CDR1 reads SGHDN; CDR2 reads FVKESK. V lost 3 bases, J lost 4 bases, and 11 bases stayed unmatched. The CDR3 contains 16 residues. The CDR3 spells CASSHQGQQGGYGYTF. CDR3 sequence (DNA): TGTGCCAGCAGCCACCAGGGACAGCAAGGTGGCTATGGCTACACCTTC. Drawing the rest from reference TRBV14 and TRBJ1-2, the complete variable domain is EAGVTQFPSHSVIEKGQTVTLRCDPISGHDNLYWYRRVMGKEIKFLLHFVKESKQDESGMPNNRFLAERTGGTYSTLKVQPAELEDSGVYFCASSHQGQQGGYGYTFGSGTRLTVV.

The V and J genes are TRBV30 and TRBJ2-3; a weak D match, TRBD1 (5 bases). Germline CDR1 is GTSNPN and CDR2 is SVGIG (reference sequence). The CDR3 contains 13 residues. Trimming stripped 4 bases from V and 5 bases from J, with 13 bases between. CDR3 nucleotide sequence: TGTGCCTGGATAGGTACAGGTTTAGATACGCAGTATTTT. As protein: CAWIGTGLDTQYF.